This T cell receptor (beta chain) was documented in a study of T cells of healthy individuals. The CDR3 covers 15 residues. Looked up from germline, CDR1 is SNHLY and CDR2 is FYNNEI. Trimming removed 6 bases from V and 3 bases from J; junction bases left unmatched: 5. TCRdb itself ran the 5' RACE reads through MiXCR, one entry per CDR3 protein. The data contain around 63,000 distinct CDR3 sequences, about 17% of them singletons. This clonotype showed up many times. This sequence originates from a human donor in good health. This chain connects TRBV2 to TRBJ2-1, with TRBD1 matching 10 bases. CDR3 sequence: CASSFGQGVYNEQFF. The CDR3 region has the DNA TGTGCCAGCAGCTTTGGACAGGGGGTCTACAATGAGCAGTTCTTC.